The sample holds one count of the clone carrying this TCR beta chain. Researchers ran the PCR with 60 Vbeta and 13 Jbeta primers. The assay was immunoSEQ multiplex PCR, and TCRdb's table has in-frame clones only and misses some. Of some 190,000 clones in the sample, roughly four fifths were seen once. The CDR3 totals 11 residues. Germline V gene lookup returns CDR1 DFQATT and CDR2 SNEGSKA (reference sequence). These data come from a study of cytomegalovirus exposure and HLA in healthy donors. Turning to the study itself: Earlier results showed some 120 million unique TCR beta sequences derived from roughly 200 million T cells.

The TCR sequence derives from a man in his late teens or twenties in good health and CMV-seronegative. Sample: PBMCs. The V call is TRBV20-1, the J call TRBJ1-1; TRBD1 matches at 8 bases. In nucleotides, the CDR3 is TGCAGACCAGGGGGCTGGACTGAAGCTTTCTTT. This codes for CRPGGWTEAFF.